The source of this T cell receptor beta chain is a study of blood T cell repertoires in COVID-19. Germline assignment: CDR1 SGHKS and CDR2 YYEKEE (reference sequence). V shed 2 bases and J 8 bases; nucleotides not matched to a gene: 7. The CDR3 runs 14 residues. Here immunoSEQ multiplex PCR was the method, and the copy in TCRdb shows in-frame clones only, minus some. The table includes over 40,000 clones, 80% to 95% detected once. The sample consisted of peripheral blood. V gene TRBV5-5 combines with J gene TRBJ1-2; TRBD1 matches at 9 bases. This clonotype originated in a human donor in a cohort sampled during active COVID-19. CDR3 nucleotides: TGTGCCAGCAGCTTAGGACAGGGGATCGGCGGCTACACCTTC. This translates into CASSLGQGIGGYTF.